The source of this T cell receptor (beta chain) is a study of blood T cell repertoires in COVID-19. Study details: PBMCs, B-cell-depleted T cells, or T cells provided the cDNA or gDNA that made up the material.

Profiling relied on immunoSEQ multiplex PCR, and the TCRdb table lists in-frame clones only, not all of them. The repertoire holds some 360,000 clones, with 88% as singletons. Assignments of participants to cohorts depended upon their own reported clinical history. Those designated as exposed participants met a COVID-19 case within 2 weeks before study entry. In germline, CDR1 is MNHEY, CDR2 SMNVEV (reference sequence). After removal of 5 bases from V and 12 bases from J, the junction contained 10 bases not matched to a gene. This CDR3 comprises 13 residues. Specimen: PBMCs or T cells enriched from blood (not recorded which). The source is a woman in her twenties or thirties who had been exposed to COVID-19. J is TRBJ2-1 and V is TRBV27; 7 bases agree with TRBD2. CDR3 nucleotides: TGTGCCAGCAGTCCACGAGCGGGGCGGGGGCAGTTCTTC. Protein product: CASSPRAGRGQFF.